The 2 T cell receptor beta chains below come from one sample, sequenced in a study of blood T cell repertoires in COVID-19. Only in-frame clones appear in the TCRdb table, and some are missing; sequencing was by immunoSEQ multiplex PCR. The profile shows a few hundred thousand clones, roughly 80% of them singletons. The sample was peripheral blood. Every receptor here comes from a man aged 25 to 45 with active or convalescent COVID-19.

The chain couples TRBV2 to TRBJ1-6; unclear D gene. Germline V gene lookup returns CDR1 SNHLY and CDR2 FYNNEI. The germline V and J ends were trimmed by 3 bases and 2 bases, with 8 bases remaining between them. The CDR3 is made up of 15 amino acids. CDR3 sequence: CASSDGGTYNSPLHF. DNA for the CDR3: TGTGCCAGCAGTGATGGCGGAACCTATAATTCACCCCTCCACTTT.

The chain employs TRBV12-3 or TRBV12-4 and TRBJ1-5; D is unclear. Trimming removed 10 bases at V and 0 bases at J, with 7 bases between. There are 12 residues in the CDR3. CDR3 coding DNA: TGTGCCACCTCCCCTAGCAATCAGCCCCAGCATTTT. This sequence encodes CATSPSNQPQHF.